This T cell receptor (beta chain) was recorded in a study of T-cell reconstitution after alpha-beta-depleted transplantation in children. As it was prepared, the TCRbeta library received unique molecular identifiers. TCRdb independently ran MiXCR on the PCR reads; one entry per CDR3 protein. Of fewer than 750,000 distinct CDR3 sequences in the sample, over 20% were seen once. To note about this clonotype: Its antigen is still unknown.

Findings and caveats of the study: As was reported, about two months after transplant, alpha-beta T cells came from several hundred expanded graft clones. T-cell counts and diversity at one year following transplant were attributed mainly to newly produced T cells. Some patients showed high day-60 TCRbeta diversity, which derived from surviving recipient T cells and thymic progenitors.

J was trimmed by 3 bases and V by 5 bases; bases with no gene match: 8. The CDR3 is made up of 16 amino acids. In germline, CDR1 is SSHAT, CDR2 FNYEAQ (reference sequence). The sequence came from a boy under two years old with Wiskott-Aldrich syndrome, due to receive a stem cell transplant. This chain connects TRBV7-7 to TRBJ1-5, with 9 bases that match TRBD1. The sequenced sample was PBMCs, obtained before TCRalphabeta/CD19-depleted stem cell transplant. CDR3 sequence: CASSRGDRVDNQPQHF. The CDR3 region has the DNA TGTGCCAGCAGCCGTGGGGACAGGGTTGACAATCAGCCCCAGCATTTT. Filled out from reference TRBV7-7 and TRBJ1-5, the complete variable domain reads GAGVSQSPRYKVTKRGQDVTLRCDPISSHATLYWYQQALGQGPEFLTYFNYEAQPDKSGLPSDRFSAERPEGSISTLTIQRTEQRDSAMYRCASSRGDRVDNQPQHFGDGTRLSIL.